The present T cell receptor (beta chain) was sequenced within a study of CD8+CD57+ T cells in acquired aplastic anemia (dated by TCRdb to 2016 to 2018). Study-wide context: A mean of approximately 3 ug of DNA, ranging from roughly 0.17 to 30 ug, was extracted from sorted CD4+ and CD8+ cells. A CD8+CD57+ expansion meant a frequency higher than the mean frequency seen in healthy subjects. Beyond this particular receptor, the publication reports: CD8+ Simpson's diversity did not differ significantly between patients and healthy controls (P=0.060). Around 30 CD8+ CDR3 sequences were found to be shared between patients and controls, but these sequences appeared to be highly expressed in patients and within the immunodominant clones of the patients.

Flow cytometry had shown CD8+CD57+ cell expansion in the patients selected for sequencing. Every patient had severe acquired aplastic anemia, diagnosed using the International Study of Aplastic Anemia and Agranulocytosis and Camitta criteria. At the time blood was sampled, none of the patients had received any therapy. The study deep-sequenced TCR repertoires of sorted CD4+ and CD8+ blood T cells from severe aplastic anemia patients and healthy subjects. Patients were enrolled in the USA under clinicaltrials.gov protocols 00001620, 01623167, 00001397, 00071045, 00081523 and 00961064. Ficoll-Paque density gradient centrifugation was used to isolate peripheral blood mononuclear cells. Before DNA extraction, CD4+ and CD8+ T cells were sorted with FACS or magnetic beads. Notes on this clonotype: Its antigen target is currently unknown. No clone much larger than this one lies a single base away; base qualities are absent.

Genomic DNA was used as template for profiling of TCR beta VDJ combinations and CDR3 sequences. TCR repertoire sequencing was run on an Illumina HiSeq 2000. Turning to the authors' computational methods: TRBV/TRBJ rearrangement plots, CDR3 size and DJ length profiles, and Simpson's diversity index were used to assess repertoires. The immunodominant clone was defined as the most abundant DNA sequence in deep sequencing data. CDR3 amino acid sequences were screened for sharing across subjects and compared with published repertoires and the VDJdb database. Using fastp trimming at Q25 and MiXCR clonotype assembly, TCRdb reanalyzed the public sequencing data and kept in-frame beta chains. Each CDR3 protein appears once, grouped with its most common genes and DNA. None of the V and J calls come from the authors' own analysis; TCRdb made them. In this sample the table shows about 98,000 distinct CDR3 sequences, around 70% of which occur a single time. 50% to 70% of the sample is taken by the ten largest.

For CDR1 and CDR2, the germline V gene lists MGHDK and SYGVNS. There are 13 amino acids in the CDR3, from cysteine to phenylalanine inclusive. The CDR3 DNA has 39 bases and is translated from base 1. V sheds 6 bases and J sheds 4 bases, leaving 12 bases between their ends. The material sequenced was sorted CD4+, CD8+, or CD8+CD57+ T cells (not recorded which) from PBMCs. The receptor chain draws on TRBV25-1 and TRBJ2-5, with no confidently assigned D gene. The receptor comes from a human donor with aplastic anemia. The nucleotide sequence is TGTGCCAGCAGCGCTGGTTTAGGAGAGACCCAGTACTTC. Its coded protein is CASSAGLGETQYF.